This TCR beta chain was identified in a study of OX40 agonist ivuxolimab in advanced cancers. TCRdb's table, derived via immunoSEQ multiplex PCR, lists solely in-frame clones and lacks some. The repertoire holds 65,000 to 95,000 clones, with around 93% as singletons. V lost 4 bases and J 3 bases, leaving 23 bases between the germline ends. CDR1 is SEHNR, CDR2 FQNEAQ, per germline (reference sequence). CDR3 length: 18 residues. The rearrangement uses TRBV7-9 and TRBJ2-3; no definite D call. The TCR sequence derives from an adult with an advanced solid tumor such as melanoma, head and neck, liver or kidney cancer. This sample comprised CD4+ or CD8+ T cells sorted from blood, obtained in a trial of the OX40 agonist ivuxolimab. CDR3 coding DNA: TGTGCCAGCAGCTCCACTATCTCCCCGGGCCTGGGGACAGATACGCAGTATTTT. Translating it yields CASSSTISPGLGTDTQYF.